In this sample, the clone carrying this T cell receptor (beta chain) turned up once. The antigen remains unidentified. Profiling relied on immunoSEQ multiplex PCR, and the TCRdb table lists in-frame clones only, not all of them. This table holds tens of thousands of clones, roughly 84% found once. The V and J ends lost 4 bases and 0 bases, in that order; junction bases with no gene match: 2. The germline V gene has CDR1 SNHLY and CDR2 FYNNEI. This CDR3 has 16 amino acids. These data originate in a study of OX40 agonist ivuxolimab in advanced cancers. On the study more broadly: Those enrolled were around 87% male, with a mean age of around 55 years and ages from roughly 20 to 85. Points from the study as a whole: Antigens targeted by the expanded peripheral T cells were not determined.

Autoimmune disease history or systemic immunosuppression led to patient exclusion. The sequence was collected from an adult with an advanced solid tumor such as melanoma, head and neck, liver or kidney cancer. This chain joins TRBV2 and TRBJ2-3; TRBD2 aligns across 12 bases. Sequenced here: CD4+ or CD8+ T cells sorted from blood, sampled in a trial of the OX40 agonist ivuxolimab. The CDR3 here is CASSAGLAGSTDTQYF. The CDR3 nucleotides are TGTGCCAGCAGTGCCGGACTAGCGGGAAGCACAGATACGCAGTATTTT.